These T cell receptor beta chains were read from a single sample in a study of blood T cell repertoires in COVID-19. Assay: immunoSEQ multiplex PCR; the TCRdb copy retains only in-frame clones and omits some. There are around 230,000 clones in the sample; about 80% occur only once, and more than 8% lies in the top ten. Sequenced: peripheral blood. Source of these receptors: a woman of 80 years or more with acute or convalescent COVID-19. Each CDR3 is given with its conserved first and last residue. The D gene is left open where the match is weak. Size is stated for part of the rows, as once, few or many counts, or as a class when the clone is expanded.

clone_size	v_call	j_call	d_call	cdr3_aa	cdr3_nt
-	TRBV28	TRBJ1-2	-	CASSFTGQANYGYTF	TGTGCCAGCAGTTTTACAGGGCAAGCTAACTATGGCTACACCTTC
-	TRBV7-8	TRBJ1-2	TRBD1	CASSFGQDYYGYTF	TGTGCCAGCAGCTTCGGACAGGATTACTATGGCTACACCTTC
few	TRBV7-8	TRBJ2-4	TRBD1	CASSLGQWRNIQYF	TGTGCCAGCAGCTTGGGACAGTGGAGAAACATTCAGTACTTC
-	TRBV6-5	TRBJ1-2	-	CASSTPANYGYTF	TGTGCCAGCAGTACCCCGGCTAACTATGGCTACACCTTC
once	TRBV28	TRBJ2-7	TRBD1	CASSRTGGYEQYF	TGTGCCAGCAGTCGGACAGGGGGCTACGAGCAGTACTTC
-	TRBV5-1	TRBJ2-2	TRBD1	CASSPGQGSTGELFF	TGCGCCAGCAGCCCGGGACAGGGTAGCACCGGGGAGCTGTTTTTT
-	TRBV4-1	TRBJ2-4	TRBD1	CASSQDQRTGGNIQYF	TGCGCCAGCAGCCAAGATCAAAGGACAGGTGGGAACATTCAGTACTTC
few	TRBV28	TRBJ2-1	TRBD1	CASSPRQGMVLNEQFF	TGTGCCAGCAGTCCCAGACAGGGGATGGTACTCAATGAGCAGTTCTTC
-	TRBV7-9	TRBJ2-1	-	CASSLLLGTYNEQFF	TGTGCCAGCAGCTTACTGCTAGGAACTTACAATGAGCAGTTCTTC
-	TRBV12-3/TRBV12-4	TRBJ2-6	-	CASTFRGANVLTF	TGTGCCAGCACCTTTCGGGGGGCCAACGTCCTGACTTTC
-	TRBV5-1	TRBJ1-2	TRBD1	CASSSKGQGNYGYTF	TGCGCCAGCAGCTCGAAAGGACAGGGCAACTATGGCTACACCTTC
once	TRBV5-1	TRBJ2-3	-	CASSLAEGPDTQYF	TGCGCCAGCAGCTTGGCCGAGGGCCCAGATACGCAGTATTTT
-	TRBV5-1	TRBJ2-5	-	CASSWGPGQETQYF	TGCGCCAGCAGCTGGGGGCCGGGGCAAGAGACCCAGTACTTC
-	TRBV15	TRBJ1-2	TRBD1	CATSRVLQGDYGYTF	TGTGCCACCAGCAGAGTCTTACAGGGGGACTATGGCTACACCTTC
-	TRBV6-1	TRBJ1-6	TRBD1	CASSEGDRYNSPLHF	TGTGCCAGCAGTGAAGGGGACAGATATAATTCACCCCTCCACTTT
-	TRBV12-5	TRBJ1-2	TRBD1	CASGLLGQGAERGYTF	TGTGCTAGTGGTTTGCTCGGACAGGGGGCAGAGAGAGGCTACACCTTC
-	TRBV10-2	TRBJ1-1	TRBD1	CASSVVTGATEAFF	TGCGCCAGCAGTGTTGTGACAGGGGCCACTGAAGCTTTCTTT
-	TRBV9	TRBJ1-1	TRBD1	CASSVGGQGAAEAFF	TGTGCCAGCAGCGTAGGGGGACAGGGCGCGGCTGAAGCTTTCTTT
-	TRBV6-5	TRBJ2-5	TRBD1	CASSPLGTGGETQYF	TGTGCCAGCAGTCCCCTGGGGACAGGGGGGGAGACCCAGTACTTC
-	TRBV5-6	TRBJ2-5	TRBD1	CASSFRQGAQETQYF	TGTGCCAGCAGCTTTCGACAGGGCGCCCAAGAGACCCAGTACTTC
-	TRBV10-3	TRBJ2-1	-	CAISEFPGSSYNEQFF	TGTGCCATCAGTGAGTTTCCCGGGAGCTCCTACAATGAGCAGTTCTTC
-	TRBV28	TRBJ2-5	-	CASSFAVLGAGQETQYF	TGTGCCAGCAGCTTCGCCGTGCTCGGGGCGGGGCAAGAGACCCAGTACTTC
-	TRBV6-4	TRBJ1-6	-	CASSVKGNSPLHF	TGTGCCAGCAGTGTTAAGGGGAATTCACCCCTCCACTTT
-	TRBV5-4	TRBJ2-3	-	CASRGATDTQYF	TGTGCCAGCAGGGGGGCGACAGATACGCAGTATTTT
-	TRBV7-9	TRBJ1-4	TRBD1	CASSLVTGVNEKLFF	TGTGCCAGCAGCTTAGTGACAGGGGTGAATGAAAAACTGTTTTTT
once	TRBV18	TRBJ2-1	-	CASSPARDTNEQFF	TGTGCCAGCTCACCAGCCCGGGACACCAATGAGCAGTTCTTC
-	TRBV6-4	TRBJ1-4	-	CASSDSWGSTNEKLFF	TGTGCCAGCAGTGACTCCTGGGGCTCAACTAATGAAAAACTGTTTTTT
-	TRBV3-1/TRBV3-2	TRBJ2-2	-	CASSPPWPGELFF	TGTGCCAGCAGCCCCCCCTGGCCCGGGGAGCTGTTTTTT
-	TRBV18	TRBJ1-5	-	CASSPPWPQHF	TGTGCCAGCTCACCTCCTTGGCCCCAGCATTTT
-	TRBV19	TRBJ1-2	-	CASLGFLGYTF	TGTGCAAGTCTAGGATTCCTAGGCTACACCTTC
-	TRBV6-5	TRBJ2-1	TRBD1	CASRADRLGDEQFF	TGTGCCAGCAGGGCGGACAGGCTGGGGGATGAGCAGTTCTTC
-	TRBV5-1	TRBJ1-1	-	CASSLARQGTEAFF	TGCGCCAGCAGCTTGGCAAGGCAGGGGACTGAAGCTTTCTTT
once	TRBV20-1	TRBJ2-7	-	CSAGGRYEQYF	TGCAGTGCAGGGGGAAGGTACGAGCAGTACTTC
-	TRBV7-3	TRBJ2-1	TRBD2	CASSLTGLAGGQNEQFF	TGTGCCAGCAGCTTAACCGGACTAGCGGGGGGGCAGAATGAGCAGTTCTTC
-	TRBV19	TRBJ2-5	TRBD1	CASSMATGTETQYF	TGTGCCAGTAGTATGGCGACAGGGACGGAGACCCAGTACTTC
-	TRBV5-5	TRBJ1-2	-	CASSPTGGAYGYTF	TGTGCCAGCAGCCCCACAGGTGGGGCCTATGGCTACACCTTC
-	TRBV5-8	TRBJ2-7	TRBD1	CASSLGTGVSYEQYF	TGTGCCAGCAGCTTGGGGACAGGCGTTTCCTACGAGCAGTACTTC
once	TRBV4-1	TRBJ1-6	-	CASSQDRVSGSPLHF	TGCGCCAGCAGCCAAGATCGGGTCTCGGGATCACCCCTCCACTTT
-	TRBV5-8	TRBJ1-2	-	CASSLGRGAYGYTF	TGTGCCAGCAGCTTGGGCAGGGGTGCCTATGGCTACACCTTC
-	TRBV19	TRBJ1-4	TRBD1	CASSTQGGNEKLFF	TGTGCCAGTAGTACACAGGGGGGGAATGAAAAACTGTTTTTT
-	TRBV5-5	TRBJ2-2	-	CASSLKGTGELFF	TGTGCCAGCAGCTTGAAGGGGACCGGGGAGCTGTTTTTT
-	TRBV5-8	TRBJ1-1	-	CASSPRVGTEAFF	TGTGCCAGCAGCCCCAGGGTGGGCACTGAAGCTTTCTTT
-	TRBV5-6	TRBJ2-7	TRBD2	CASSLRIAGDSYEQYF	TGTGCCAGCAGCCTGCGAATAGCGGGGGACTCCTACGAGCAGTACTTC
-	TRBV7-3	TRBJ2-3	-	CASSSGQLISEVSDTQYF	TGTGCCAGCAGCTCCGGACAGTTAATCTCTGAAGTCTCAGATACGCAGTATTTT
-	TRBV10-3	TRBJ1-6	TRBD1	CAISRQGDNSPLHF	TGTGCCATCAGTCGCCAGGGGGATAATTCACCCCTCCACTTT
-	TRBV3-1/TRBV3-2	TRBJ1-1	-	CASSPLLMNTEAFF	TGTGCCAGCAGCCCACTCCTGATGAACACTGAAGCTTTCTTT
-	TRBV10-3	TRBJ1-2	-	CAISKGNLASYGYTF	TGTGCCATCTCGAAGGGGAACCTGGCAAGCTATGGCTACACCTTC
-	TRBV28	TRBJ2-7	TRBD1	CASSSGQGTRYEQYF	TGTGCCAGCAGTTCCGGACAGGGAACACGCTACGAGCAGTACTTC
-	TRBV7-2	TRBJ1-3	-	CASSLRGAGNTIYF	TGTGCCAGCAGCTTACGGGGGGCTGGAAACACCATATATTTT
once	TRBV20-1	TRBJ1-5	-	CSASSGGWNQPQHF	TGCAGTGCTAGTAGCGGGGGATGGAATCAGCCCCAGCATTTT
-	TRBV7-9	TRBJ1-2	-	CASSLSVEVSDYGYTF	TGTGCCAGCAGCTTAAGCGTGGAAGTTTCGGACTATGGCTACACCTTC
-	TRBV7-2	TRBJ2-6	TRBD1	CASRHTGGSGANVLTF	TGTGCCAGCAGACATACAGGGGGCTCTGGGGCCAACGTCCTGACTTTC
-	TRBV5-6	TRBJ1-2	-	CASTGAKGAAYGYTF	TGTGCCAGCACCGGAGCCAAAGGGGCTGCCTATGGCTACACCTTC